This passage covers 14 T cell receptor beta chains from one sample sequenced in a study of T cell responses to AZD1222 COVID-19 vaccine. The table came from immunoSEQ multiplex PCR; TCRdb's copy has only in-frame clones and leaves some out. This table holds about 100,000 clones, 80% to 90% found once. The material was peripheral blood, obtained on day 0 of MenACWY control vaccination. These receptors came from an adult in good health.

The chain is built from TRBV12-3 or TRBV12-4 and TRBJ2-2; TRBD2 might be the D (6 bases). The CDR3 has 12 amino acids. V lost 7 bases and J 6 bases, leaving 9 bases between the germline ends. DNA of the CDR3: TGTGCCAGCACCTGGGAGGCCGGGGAGCTGTTTTTT. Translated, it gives CASTWEAGELFF.

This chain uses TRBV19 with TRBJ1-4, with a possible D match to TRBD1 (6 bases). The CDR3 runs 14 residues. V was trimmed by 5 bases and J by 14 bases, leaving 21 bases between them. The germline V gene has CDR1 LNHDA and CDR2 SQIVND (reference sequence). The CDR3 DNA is TGTGCCAGTAGTGTGACAGGTGGGAGGACTCGGCTGTTTTTT. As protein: CASSVTGGRTRLFF.

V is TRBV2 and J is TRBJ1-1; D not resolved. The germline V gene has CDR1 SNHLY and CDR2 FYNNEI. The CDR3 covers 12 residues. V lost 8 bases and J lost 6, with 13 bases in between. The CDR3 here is CASGYARAEAFF. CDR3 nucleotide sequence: TGTGCCAGCGGGTACGCGAGGGCTGAAGCTTTCTTT.

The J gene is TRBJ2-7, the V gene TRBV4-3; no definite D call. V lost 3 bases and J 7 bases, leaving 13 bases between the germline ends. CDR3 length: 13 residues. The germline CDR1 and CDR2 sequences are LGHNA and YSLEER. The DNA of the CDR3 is TGCGCCAGCAGCCATGCCGGACGGCGGGAGCAGTACTTC. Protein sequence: CASSHAGRREQYF.

The CDR3 DNA sequence: TGTGCCAGCAGCTTAGACCCGAGCACAGATACGCAGTATTTT. Protein: CASSLDPSTDTQYF. This chain links TRBV7-7 with TRBJ2-3, with D uncertain. Germline CDR1 SSHAT, CDR2 FNYEAQ (reference sequence). The CDR3 is 14 amino acids. V lost 1 base and J lost 0, with 5 bases in between.

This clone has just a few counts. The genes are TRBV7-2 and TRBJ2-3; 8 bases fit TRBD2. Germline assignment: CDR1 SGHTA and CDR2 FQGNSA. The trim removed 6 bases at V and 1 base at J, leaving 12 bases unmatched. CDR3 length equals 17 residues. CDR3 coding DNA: TGTGCCAGCAGGAGGTTCCCATATAGCGGGGGCACAGATACGCAGTATTTT. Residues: CASRRFPYSGGTDTQYF. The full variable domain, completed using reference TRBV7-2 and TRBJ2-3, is GAGVSQSPSNKVTEKGKDVELRCDPISGHTALYWYRQSLGQGLEFLIYFQGNSAPDKSGLPSDRFSAERTGGSVSTLTIQRTQQEDSAVYLCASRRFPYSGGTDTQYFGPGTRLTVL.

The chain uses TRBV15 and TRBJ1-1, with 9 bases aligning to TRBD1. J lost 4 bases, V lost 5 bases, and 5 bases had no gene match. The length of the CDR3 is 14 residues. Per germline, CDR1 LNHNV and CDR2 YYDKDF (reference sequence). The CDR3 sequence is CATSPRQGGTEAFF. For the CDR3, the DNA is TGTGCCACCAGCCCGCGACAGGGGGGCACTGAAGCTTTCTTT.

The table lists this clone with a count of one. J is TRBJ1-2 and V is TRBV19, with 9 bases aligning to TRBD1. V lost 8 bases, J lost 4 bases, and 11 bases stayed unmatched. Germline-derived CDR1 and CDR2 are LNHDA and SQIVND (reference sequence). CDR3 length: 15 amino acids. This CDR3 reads CASRRGQGIGYGYTF. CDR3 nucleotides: TGTGCCAGTCGCAGAGGACAGGGGATCGGCTATGGCTACACCTTC.

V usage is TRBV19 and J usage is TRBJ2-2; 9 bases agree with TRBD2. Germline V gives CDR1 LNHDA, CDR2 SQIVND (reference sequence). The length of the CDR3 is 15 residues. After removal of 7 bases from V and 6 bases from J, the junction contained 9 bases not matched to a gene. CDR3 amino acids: CASTPREGWSGELFF. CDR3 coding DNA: TGTGCCAGTACCCCGCGGGAGGGTTGGTCCGGGGAGCTGTTTTTT. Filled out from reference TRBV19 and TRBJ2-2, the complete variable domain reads DGGITQSPKYLFRKEGQNVTLSCEQNLNHDAMYWYRQDPGQGLRLIYYSQIVNDFQKGDIAEGYSVSREKKESFPLTVTSAQKNPTAFYLCASTPREGWSGELFFGEGSRLTVL.

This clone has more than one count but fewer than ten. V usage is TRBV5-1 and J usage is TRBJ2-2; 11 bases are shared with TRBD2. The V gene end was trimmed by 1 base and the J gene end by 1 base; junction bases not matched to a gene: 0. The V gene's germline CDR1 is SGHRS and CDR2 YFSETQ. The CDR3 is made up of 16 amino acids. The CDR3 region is CASSLTSGGNTGELFF. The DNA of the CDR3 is TGCGCCAGCAGCTTGACTAGCGGGGGGAACACCGGGGAGCTGTTTTTT.

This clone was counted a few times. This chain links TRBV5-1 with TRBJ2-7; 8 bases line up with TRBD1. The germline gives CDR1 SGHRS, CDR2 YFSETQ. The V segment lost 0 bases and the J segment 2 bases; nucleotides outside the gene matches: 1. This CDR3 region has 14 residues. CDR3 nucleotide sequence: TGCGCCAGCAGCTTGGGGACAGGGACCTACGAGCAGTACTTC. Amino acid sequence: CASSLGTGTYEQYF.

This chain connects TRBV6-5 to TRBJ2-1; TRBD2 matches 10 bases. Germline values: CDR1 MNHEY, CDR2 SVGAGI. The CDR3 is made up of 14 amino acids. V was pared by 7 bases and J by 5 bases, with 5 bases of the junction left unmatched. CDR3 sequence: CASTLAGENNEQFF. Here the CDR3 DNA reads TGTGCCAGCACCCTAGCGGGGGAGAACAATGAGCAGTTCTTC.

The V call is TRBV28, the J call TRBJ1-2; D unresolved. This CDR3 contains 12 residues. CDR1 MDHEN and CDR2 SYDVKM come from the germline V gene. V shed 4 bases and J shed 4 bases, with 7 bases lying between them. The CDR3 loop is CASSWSLYGYTF. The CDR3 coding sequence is TGTGCCAGCAGTTGGAGTCTCTATGGCTACACCTTC.

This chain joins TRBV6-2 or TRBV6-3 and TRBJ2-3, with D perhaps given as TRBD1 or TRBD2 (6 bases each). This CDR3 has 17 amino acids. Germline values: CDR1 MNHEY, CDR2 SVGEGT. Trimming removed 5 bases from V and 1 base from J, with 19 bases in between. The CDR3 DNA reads TGTGCCAGCAGTGCCAGGGCGTGGGGGGCCGGCACAGATACGCAGTATTTT. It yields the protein CASSARAWGAGTDTQYF.